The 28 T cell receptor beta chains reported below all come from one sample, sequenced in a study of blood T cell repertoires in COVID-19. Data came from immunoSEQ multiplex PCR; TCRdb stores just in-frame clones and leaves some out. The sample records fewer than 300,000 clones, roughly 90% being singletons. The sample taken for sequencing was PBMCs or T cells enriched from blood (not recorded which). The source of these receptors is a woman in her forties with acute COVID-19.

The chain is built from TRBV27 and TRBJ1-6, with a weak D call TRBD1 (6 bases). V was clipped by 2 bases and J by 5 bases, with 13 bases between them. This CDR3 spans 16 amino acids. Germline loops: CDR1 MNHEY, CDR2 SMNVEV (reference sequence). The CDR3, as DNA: TGTGCCAGCAGTTTAGCCCTGACAGGACATAATTCACCCCTCCACTTT. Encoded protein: CASSLALTGHNSPLHF.

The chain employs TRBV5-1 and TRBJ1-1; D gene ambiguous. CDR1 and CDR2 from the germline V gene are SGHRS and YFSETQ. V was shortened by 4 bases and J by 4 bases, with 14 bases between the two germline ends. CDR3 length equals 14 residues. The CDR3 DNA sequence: TGCGCCAGCAGCCCGGGATGGGTTGGCACTGAAGCTTTCTTT. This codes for CASSPGWVGTEAFF.

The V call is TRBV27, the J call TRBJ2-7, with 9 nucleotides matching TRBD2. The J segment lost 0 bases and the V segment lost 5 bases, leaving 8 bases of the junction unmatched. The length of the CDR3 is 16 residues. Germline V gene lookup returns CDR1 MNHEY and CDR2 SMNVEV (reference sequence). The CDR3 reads CASSERAGGFSYEQYF. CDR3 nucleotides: TGTGCCAGCAGTGAGAGAGCGGGGGGTTTCTCCTACGAGCAGTACTTC.

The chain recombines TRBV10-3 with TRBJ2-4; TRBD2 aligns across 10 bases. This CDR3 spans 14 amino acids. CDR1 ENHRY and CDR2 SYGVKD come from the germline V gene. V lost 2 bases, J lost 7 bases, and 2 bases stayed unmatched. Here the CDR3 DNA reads TGTGCCATCAGTGAGGGGACTAGCGTGAACATTCAGTACTTC. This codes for CAISEGTSVNIQYF.

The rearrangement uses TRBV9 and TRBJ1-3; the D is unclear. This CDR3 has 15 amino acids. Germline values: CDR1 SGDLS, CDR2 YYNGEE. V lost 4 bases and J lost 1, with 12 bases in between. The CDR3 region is CASSPAESSGNTIYF. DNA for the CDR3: TGTGCCAGCAGCCCCGCGGAGTCTTCTGGAAACACCATATATTTT.

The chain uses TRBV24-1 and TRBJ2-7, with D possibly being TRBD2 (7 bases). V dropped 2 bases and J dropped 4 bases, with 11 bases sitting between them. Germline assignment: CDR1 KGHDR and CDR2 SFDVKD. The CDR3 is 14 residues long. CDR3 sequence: CATSDSRGGYEQYF. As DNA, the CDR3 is TGTGCCACCAGTGATTCCAGGGGAGGGTACGAGCAGTACTTC.

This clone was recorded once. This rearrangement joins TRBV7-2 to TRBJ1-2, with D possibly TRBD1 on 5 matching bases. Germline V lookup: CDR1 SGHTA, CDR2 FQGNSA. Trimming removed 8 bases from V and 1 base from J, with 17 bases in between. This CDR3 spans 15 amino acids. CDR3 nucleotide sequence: TGTGCCAGCTCGCGAGACAGAGTTCTTAACTATGGCTACACCTTC. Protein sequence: CASSRDRVLNYGYTF.

As DNA, the CDR3 is TGCGCCAGCAGTCTCTACTCTGGGGCCAACGTCCTGACTTTC. Amino acid sequence: CASSLYSGANVLTF. The rearrangement uses TRBV5-1 and TRBJ2-6; D is unresolved. V was trimmed by 5 bases and J by 0 bases, leaving 6 bases between them. From germline, CDR1 is SGHRS and CDR2 YFSETQ. The CDR3 consists of 14 residues.

The CDR3 DNA is TGTGCCAGCAGCACCGGGACAGGGGTCGAAAAACTGTTTTTT. Residues: CASSTGTGVEKLFF. The V gene is TRBV7-9, the J gene TRBJ1-4; TRBD1 matches at 10 bases. CDR3 size: 14 residues. Germline-derived CDR1 and CDR2 are SEHNR and FQNEAQ (reference sequence). V gave up 5 bases and J gave up 8 bases; unmatched junction bases: 5.

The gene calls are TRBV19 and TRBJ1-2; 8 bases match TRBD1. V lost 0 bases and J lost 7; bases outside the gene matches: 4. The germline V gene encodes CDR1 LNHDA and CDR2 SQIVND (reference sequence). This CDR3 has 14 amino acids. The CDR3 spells CASSIEDRGGGYTF. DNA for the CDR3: TGTGCCAGTAGTATAGAAGACAGGGGAGGTGGCTACACCTTC.

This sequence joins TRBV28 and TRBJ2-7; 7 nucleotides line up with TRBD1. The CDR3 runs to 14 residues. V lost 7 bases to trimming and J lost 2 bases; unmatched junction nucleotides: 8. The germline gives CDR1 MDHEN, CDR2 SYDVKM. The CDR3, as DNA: TGTGCCAGCAAAGCCCCGGGACAGCCCTACGAGCAGTACTTC. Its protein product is CASKAPGQPYEQYF.

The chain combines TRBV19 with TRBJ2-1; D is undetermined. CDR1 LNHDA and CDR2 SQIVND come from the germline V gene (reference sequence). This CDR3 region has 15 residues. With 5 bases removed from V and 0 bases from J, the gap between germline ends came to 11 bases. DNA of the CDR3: TGTGCCAGTAGTGACTGGAGTGCCTCCTACAATGAGCAGTTCTTC. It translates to CASSDWSASYNEQFF.

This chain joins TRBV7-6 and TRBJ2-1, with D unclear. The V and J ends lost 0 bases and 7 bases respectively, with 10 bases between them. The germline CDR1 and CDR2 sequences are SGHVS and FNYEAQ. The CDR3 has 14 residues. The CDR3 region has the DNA TGTGCCAGCAGCTTAGCGCCGCGGTCGAATGAGCAGTTCTTC. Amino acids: CASSLAPRSNEQFF. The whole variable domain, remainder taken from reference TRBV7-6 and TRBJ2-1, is GAGVSQSPRYKVTKRGQDVALRCDPISGHVSLYWYRQALGQGPEFLTYFNYEAQQDKSGLPNDRFSAERPEGSISTLTIQRTEQRDSAMYRCASSLAPRSNEQFFGPGTRLTVL.

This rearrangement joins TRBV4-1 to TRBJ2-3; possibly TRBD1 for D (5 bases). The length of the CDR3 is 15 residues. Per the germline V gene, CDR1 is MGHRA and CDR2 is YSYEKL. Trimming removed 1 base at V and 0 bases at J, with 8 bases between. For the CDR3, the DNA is TGCGCCAGCAGCCAAGGTCAGGGAAGCACAGATACGCAGTATTTT. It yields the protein CASSQGQGSTDTQYF.

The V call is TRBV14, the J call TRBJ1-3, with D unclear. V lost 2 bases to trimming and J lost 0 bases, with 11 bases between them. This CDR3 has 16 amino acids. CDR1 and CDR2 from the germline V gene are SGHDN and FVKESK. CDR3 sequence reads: CASSQWRLLSGNTIYF. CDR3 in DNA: TGTGCCAGCAGCCAATGGAGGCTTCTCTCTGGAAACACCATATATTTT.

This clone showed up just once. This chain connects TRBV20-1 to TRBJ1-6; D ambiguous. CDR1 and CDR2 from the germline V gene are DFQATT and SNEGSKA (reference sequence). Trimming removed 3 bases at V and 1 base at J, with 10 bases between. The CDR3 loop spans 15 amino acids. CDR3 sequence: CSASQGGSYNSPLHF. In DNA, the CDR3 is TGCAGTGCTAGTCAAGGAGGTTCCTATAATTCACCCCTCCACTTT.

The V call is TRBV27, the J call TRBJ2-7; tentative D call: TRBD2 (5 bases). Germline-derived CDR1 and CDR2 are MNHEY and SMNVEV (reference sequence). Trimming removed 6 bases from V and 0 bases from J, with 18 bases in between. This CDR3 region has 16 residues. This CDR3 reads CASRQESGIPSYEQYF. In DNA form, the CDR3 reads TGTGCCAGCAGGCAAGAATCCGGGATCCCCTCCTACGAGCAGTACTTC.

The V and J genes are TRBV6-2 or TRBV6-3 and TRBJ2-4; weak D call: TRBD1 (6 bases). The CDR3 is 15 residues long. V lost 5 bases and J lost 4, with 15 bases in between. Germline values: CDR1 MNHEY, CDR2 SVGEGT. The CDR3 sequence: CASSNPGDGKNIQYF. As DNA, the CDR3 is TGTGCCAGCAGTAATCCAGGGGACGGAAAAAACATTCAGTACTTC.

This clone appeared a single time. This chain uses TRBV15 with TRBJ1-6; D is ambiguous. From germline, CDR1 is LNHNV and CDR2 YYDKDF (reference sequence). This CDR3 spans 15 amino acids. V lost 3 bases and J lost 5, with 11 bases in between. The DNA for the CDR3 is TGTGCCACCAGCAGGGCGACGGGAAATAATTCACCCCTCCACTTT. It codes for CATSRATGNNSPLHF.

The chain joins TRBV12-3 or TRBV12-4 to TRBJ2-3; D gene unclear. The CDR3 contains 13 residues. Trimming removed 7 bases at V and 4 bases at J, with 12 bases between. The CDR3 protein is CASTLRSSDTQYF. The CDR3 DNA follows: TGTGCCAGCACCCTTAGGAGCTCAGATACGCAGTATTTT.

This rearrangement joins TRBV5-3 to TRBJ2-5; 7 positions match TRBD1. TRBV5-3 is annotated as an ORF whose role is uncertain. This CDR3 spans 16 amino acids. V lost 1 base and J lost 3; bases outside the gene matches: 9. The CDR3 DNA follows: TGTGCCAGAAGCTTGATGGACAGGCCATCCGAAGAGACCCAGTACTTC. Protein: CARSLMDRPSEETQYF.

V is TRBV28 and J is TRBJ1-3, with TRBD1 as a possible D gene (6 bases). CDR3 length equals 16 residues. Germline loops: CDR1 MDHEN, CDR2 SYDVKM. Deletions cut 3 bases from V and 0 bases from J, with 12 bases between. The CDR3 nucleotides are TGTGCCAGCAGTTTCCCTGACAGGTTCTCTGGAAACACCATATATTTT. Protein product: CASSFPDRFSGNTIYF.

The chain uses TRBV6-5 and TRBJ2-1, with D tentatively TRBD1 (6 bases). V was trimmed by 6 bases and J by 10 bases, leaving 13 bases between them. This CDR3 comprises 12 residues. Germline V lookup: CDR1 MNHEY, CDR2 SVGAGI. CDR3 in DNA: TGTGCCAGCAGGGGATCGACAGGAGAGCAGTTCTTC. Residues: CASRGSTGEQFF.

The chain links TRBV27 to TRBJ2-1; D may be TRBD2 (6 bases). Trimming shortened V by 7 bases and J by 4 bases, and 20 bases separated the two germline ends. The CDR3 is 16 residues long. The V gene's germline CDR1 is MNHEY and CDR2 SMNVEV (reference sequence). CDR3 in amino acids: CASTPPGRGRYNEQFF. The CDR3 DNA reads TGTGCCAGCACCCCCCCTGGGCGGGGCAGATACAATGAGCAGTTCTTC.

Here the CDR3 reads CASSRWDSYNEQFF. The CDR3 coding sequence is TGTGCCAGTAGTCGTTGGGACAGCTACAATGAGCAGTTCTTC. The chain couples TRBV19 to TRBJ2-1, with TRBD1 identical over 7 bases. Trimming cost V 5 bases and J 3 bases; bases outside gene matches: 4. CDR1 and CDR2 from the germline V gene are LNHDA and SQIVND (reference sequence). This CDR3 comprises 14 residues.

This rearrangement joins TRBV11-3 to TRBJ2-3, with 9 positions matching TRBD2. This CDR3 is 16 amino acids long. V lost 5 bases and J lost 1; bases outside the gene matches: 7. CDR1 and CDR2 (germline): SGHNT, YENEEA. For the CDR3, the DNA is TGTGCCAGCAGCCCCGGGACTAGCTCACGCACAGATACGCAGTATTTT. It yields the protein CASSPGTSSRTDTQYF.

For the CDR3, the DNA is TGTGCCAGCAGTTACTATAGCAATGAGCAGTTCTTC. Translating it yields CASSYYSNEQFF. The chain couples TRBV6-2 or TRBV6-3 to TRBJ2-1; D not resolved. The V and J ends lost 1 base and 6 bases respectively, with 4 bases between them. Germline V gene lookup returns CDR1 MNHEY and CDR2 SVGEGT. The CDR3 extends over 12 amino acids.

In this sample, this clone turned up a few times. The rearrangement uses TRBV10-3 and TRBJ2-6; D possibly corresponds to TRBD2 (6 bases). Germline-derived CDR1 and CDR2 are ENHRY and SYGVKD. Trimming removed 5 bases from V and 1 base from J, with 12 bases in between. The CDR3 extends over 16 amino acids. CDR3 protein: CAISPPGGSGANVLTF. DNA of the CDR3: TGTGCCATCAGTCCACCTGGGGGGTCTGGGGCCAACGTCCTGACTTTC.